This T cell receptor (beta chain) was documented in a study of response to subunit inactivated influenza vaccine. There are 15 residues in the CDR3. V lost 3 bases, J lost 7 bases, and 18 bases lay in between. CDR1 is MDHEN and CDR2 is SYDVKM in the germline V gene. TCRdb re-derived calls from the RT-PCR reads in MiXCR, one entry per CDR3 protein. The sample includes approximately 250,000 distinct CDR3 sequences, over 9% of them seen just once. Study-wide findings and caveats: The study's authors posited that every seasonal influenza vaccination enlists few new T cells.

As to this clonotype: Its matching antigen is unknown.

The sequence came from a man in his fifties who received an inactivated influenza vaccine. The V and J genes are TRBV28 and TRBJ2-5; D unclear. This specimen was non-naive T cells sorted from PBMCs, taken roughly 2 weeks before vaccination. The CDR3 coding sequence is TGTGCCAGCAGTTTCGTAGGCTCTTTCAAAGGGACCCAGTACTTC. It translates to CASSFVGSFKGTQYF. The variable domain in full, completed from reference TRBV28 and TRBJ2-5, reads DVKVTQSSRYLVKRTGEKVFLECVQDMDHENMFWYRQDPGLGLRLIYFSYDVKMKEKGDIPEGYSVSREKKERFSLILESASTNQTSMYLCASSFVGSFKGTQYFGPGTRLLVL.